The present T cell receptor (beta chain) was sequenced within a study of neurological immune-mediated disorders (dated by TCRdb to between 2018 and 2021). A note on the overall study: Among the roughly 34 multiple sclerosis patients, relapsing-remitting MS was present in some 31 and secondary progressive MS was present in 3. Peripheral blood TCR-beta repertoires from patients with HTLV-I-associated myelopathy (HAM/TSP), patients with multiple sclerosis, and healthy controls were compared in the study using UMI-based sequencing. Longitudinal samples, technical triplicates and paired sorted CD4+ and CD8+ T-cell subsets, alongside PBMC samples, were included among the 90 to 130 TCR-beta libraries. The cohort comprised about 68 subjects: 14 HAM/TSP patients, 35 or so multiple sclerosis patients and approximately 20 healthy controls.

V loses 4 bases of germline sequence and J loses 1 base, and the interval between the two ends is 6 bases. The CDR3 starts with the cysteine, ends with the phenylalanine, and has 13 residues. Here the CDR3 DNA is all that survives: 39 bases in frame from base 1. Reading the germline V gene gives CDR1 SGHRS and CDR2 YFSETQ. This clonotype was detected many times. What this receptor recognizes is not known. No clone much larger than this one lies a single base away; base qualities are absent. cDNA synthesis used template-switch 5'RACE with a primer carrying a 10-nucleotide random unique molecular identifier tagging each TCR transcript. Every sequencing run yielded over 170 million TCR-beta sequences covering 15-18 subjects. The RNeasy kit was used for extraction of total RNA. TCR-beta VDJ regions were amplified with primers for the TCR constant region and the 5'RACE anchor, using the KAPA Real-time Library Amplification kit. A first PCR added sample indexes and Illumina adaptors, and a second PCR then raised library yield. After Ampure bead purification, the roughly 650 bp TCR product was size-selected on a 2% E-gel SizeSelection system. Before pooling, library quality was checked on a Bioanalyzer, concentration was measured with Qubit, and libraries were quantified with the Kapa Library Quantification kit. Libraries were sequenced paired-end 2 x 150 bp on an Illumina HiSeq 2500. To increase sequence diversity, roughly 23-30% phiX was spiked into each library pool. The authors processed their data as follows. The quality-filtered reads were processed with the UMI-based MiGEC pipeline, whose error correction step removed more than 80% of the raw TCR sequences. VDJ genes were aligned to IMGT germline references, and each clonotype was defined by a unique CDR3 amino acid sequence together with V-J genes. Clonal expansion, Shannon diversity and CDR3 relatedness were evaluated with VDJtools (CalcPairwiseDistances, ClusterSamples), while phylogenetic trees were built in CLCbio workbench. Using coefficient-of-variation modelling across technical triplicates, the study counted a clone as expanded if it had at least 8 unique UMIs. The raw public data were reprocessed by TCRdb itself: fastp quality trimming at Q25, MiXCR clonotype calling, in-frame beta chains only. Merged by CDR3 protein, the rows form single entries marked with the most common genes and DNA. These V and J calls are TCRdb output, not the study's own analysis. Recorded for this sample are roughly 60,000 distinct CDR3 sequences; under 4.5% of them occurred a single time. Clones ranked in the top ten supply approximately 3.1% of the sample.

Results the study describes overall, beyond this receptor: In phylogenetic analysis, the repertoires of 18 of 34 MS patients grouped into a cluster of related CDR3 sequences, which suggests a possible signature at the repertoire level. The highest TCR clonal expansion was observed in HAM/TSP patients, whereas the lowest was observed in MS patients, even when compared with healthy controls. No identical CDR3 amino acid sequences were found to be shared among expanded clones across subjects, suggesting that TCR-beta repertoires were private in all groups. The MS cluster was not associated with any clinical or MRI features, and the authors stated that larger cohorts are needed.

Unsorted PBMC libraries were generated from 2 million PBMCs stored in RNAlater at -80 °C until RNA extraction. The multiple sclerosis patients were enrolled in a US clinical protocol that evaluated disease progression with magnetic resonance imaging. PBMCs were separated from peripheral blood using Ficoll-Hypaque density gradient centrifugation and then cryopreserved in liquid nitrogen. The sequence was collected from a woman between 25 and 40 years old with multiple sclerosis. Sequenced material: PBMCs. Recombination connected TRBV5-1 to TRBJ1-5; too little of a D gene remains to name it. The CDR3 reads as follows: CASSPDSNQPQHF. The DNA sequence is given as TGCGCCAGCAGCCCCGACAGCAATCAGCCCCAGCATTTT.